This T cell receptor (beta chain) was sequenced in a study of blood T cell repertoires in COVID-19. CDR3 length: 14 amino acids. CDR1 is SEHNR and CDR2 is FQNEAQ in the germline V gene (reference sequence). V lost 0 bases and J 10 bases, leaving 10 bases between the germline ends. Assay used: immunoSEQ multiplex PCR; TCRdb lists only in-frame clones, some missing. The table shows some 95,000 clones, with 80% occurring only once. The sequence came from a man aged 45-60 years who had recovered from COVID-19. The chain uses TRBV7-9 and TRBJ1-6; no definite D call. The sample consisted of peripheral blood. The CDR3 region is CASSLAGGNSPLHF. The CDR3 DNA sequence: TGTGCCAGCAGCTTAGCAGGAGGGAACTCACCCCTCCACTTT.